This TCR beta chain was documented in a study of graft-versus-host responses after intestinal transplantation. Study at large: All recipients got anti-thymocyte globulin induction, then tacrolimus and steroids for roughly 3 years.

Only in-frame clones appear in the TCRdb table, and some are missing; sequencing was by immunoSEQ multiplex PCR. Here the sample spans under 85,000 clones, 80% to 95% being singletons. Details on this clone: Its antigen is unknown.

The CDR3 runs to 15 residues. The germline CDR1 and CDR2 sequences are LNHDA and SQIVND (reference sequence). Deletions cut 6 bases from V and 3 bases from J, with 14 bases between. Regarding the study as a whole: The study found high graft-versus-host to host-versus-graft clonal ratios in allografts of patients with graft-donor T cell macrochimerism.

The source material was unstimulated CD8+ T cells sorted from spleen or lymph node cells, sampled before intestinal transplant. The receptor comes from a human donor who received an intestinal transplant. The chain employs TRBV19 and TRBJ1-4, with D perhaps matching TRBD1 (5 bases). For the CDR3, the DNA is TGTGCCAGTAGCAACAGAAGGGGTGCTAATGAAAAACTGTTTTTT. This gives the protein CASSNRRGANEKLFF. Variable domain in full (rest from reference TRBV19 and TRBJ1-4): DGGITQSPKYLFRKEGQNVTLSCEQNLNHDAMYWYRQDPGQGLRLIYYSQIVNDFQKGDIAEGYSVSREKKESFPLTVTSAQKNPTAFYLCASSNRRGANEKLFFGSGTQLSVL.